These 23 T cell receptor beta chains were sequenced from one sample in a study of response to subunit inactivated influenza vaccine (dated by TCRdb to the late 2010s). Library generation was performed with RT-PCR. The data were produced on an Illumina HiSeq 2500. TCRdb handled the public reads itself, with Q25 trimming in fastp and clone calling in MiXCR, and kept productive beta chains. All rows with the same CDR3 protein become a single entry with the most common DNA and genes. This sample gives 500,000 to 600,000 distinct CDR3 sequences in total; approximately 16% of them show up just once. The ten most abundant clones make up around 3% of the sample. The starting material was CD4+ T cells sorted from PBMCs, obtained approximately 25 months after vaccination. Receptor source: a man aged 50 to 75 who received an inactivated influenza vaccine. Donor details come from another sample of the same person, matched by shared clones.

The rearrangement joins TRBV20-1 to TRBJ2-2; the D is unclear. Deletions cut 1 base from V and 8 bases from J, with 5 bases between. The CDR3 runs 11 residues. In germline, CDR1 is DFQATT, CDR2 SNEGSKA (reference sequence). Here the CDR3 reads CSARVMGELFF. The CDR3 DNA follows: TGCAGTGCTAGAGTTATGGGGGAGCTGTTTTTT.

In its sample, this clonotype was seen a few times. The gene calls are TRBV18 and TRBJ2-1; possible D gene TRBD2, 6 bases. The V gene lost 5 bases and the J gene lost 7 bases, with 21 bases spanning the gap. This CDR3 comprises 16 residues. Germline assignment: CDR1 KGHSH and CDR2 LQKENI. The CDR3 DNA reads TGTGCCAGCTCAGCGGGGACTTCCCGCCAAAGGAATGAGCAGTTCTTC. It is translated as CASSAGTSRQRNEQFF.

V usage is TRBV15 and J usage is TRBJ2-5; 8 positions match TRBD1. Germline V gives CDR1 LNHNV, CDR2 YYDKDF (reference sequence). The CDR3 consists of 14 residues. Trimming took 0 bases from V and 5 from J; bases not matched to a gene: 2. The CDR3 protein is CATSRDHRGETQYF. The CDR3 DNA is TGTGCCACCAGCAGAGATCACAGGGGGGAGACCCAGTACTTC.

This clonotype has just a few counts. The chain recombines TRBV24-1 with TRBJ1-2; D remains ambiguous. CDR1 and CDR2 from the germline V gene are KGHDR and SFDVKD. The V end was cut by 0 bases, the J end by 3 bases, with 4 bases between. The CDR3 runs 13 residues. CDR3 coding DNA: TGTGCCACCAGTGATTTGCACGACTATGGCTACACCTTC. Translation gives CATSDLHDYGYTF.

In DNA form, the CDR3 reads TGTGCCAGCGCCCGGAGGGGACGGGAAATACACGAGCAGTACTTC. Translating gives CASARRGREIHEQYF. The J gene is TRBJ2-7, the V gene TRBV7-9; possibly TRBD2 for D (6 bases). Trimming pared 8 bases from V and 5 bases from J, leaving 22 bases between. Germline V gene lookup returns CDR1 SEHNR and CDR2 FQNEAQ (reference sequence). The CDR3 consists of 15 residues. The full variable domain, in which reference TRBV7-9 and TRBJ2-7 provide the parts outside the CDR3, is DTGVSQNPRHKITKRGQNVTFRCDPISEHNRLYWYRQTLGQGPEFLTYFQNEAQLEKSRLLSDRFSAERPKGSFSTLEIQRTEQGDSAMYLCASARRGREIHEQYFGPGTRLTVT.

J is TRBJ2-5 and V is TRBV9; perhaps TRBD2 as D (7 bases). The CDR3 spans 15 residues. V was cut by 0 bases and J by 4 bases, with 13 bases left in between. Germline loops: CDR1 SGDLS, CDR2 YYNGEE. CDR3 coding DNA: TGTGCCAGCAGCGTAGCACGGGGGGCAGGAGAGACCCAGTACTTC. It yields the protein CASSVARGAGETQYF.

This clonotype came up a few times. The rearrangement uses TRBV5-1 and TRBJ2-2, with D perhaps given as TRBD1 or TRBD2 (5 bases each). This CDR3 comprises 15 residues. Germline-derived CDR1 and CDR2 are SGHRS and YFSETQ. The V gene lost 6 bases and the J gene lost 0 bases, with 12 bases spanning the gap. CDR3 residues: CASTLPGPNTGELFF. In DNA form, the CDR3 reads TGCGCCAGCACACTGCCGGGACCGAACACCGGGGAGCTGTTTTTT.

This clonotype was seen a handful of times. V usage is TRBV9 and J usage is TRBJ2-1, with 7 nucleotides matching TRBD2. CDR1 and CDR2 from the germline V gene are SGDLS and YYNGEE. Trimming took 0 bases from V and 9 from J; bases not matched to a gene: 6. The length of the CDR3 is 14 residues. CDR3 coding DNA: TGTGCCAGCAGCGTAGGGGAGGGCGTGGGTGAGCAGTTCTTC. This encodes CASSVGEGVGEQFF.

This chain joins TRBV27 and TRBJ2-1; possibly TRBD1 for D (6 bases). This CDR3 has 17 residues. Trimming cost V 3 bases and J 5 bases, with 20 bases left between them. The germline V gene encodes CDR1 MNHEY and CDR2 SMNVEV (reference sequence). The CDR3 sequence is CASSFPPLQGEDNEQFF. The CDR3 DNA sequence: TGTGCCAGCAGTTTCCCCCCGTTACAGGGTGAAGACAATGAGCAGTTCTTC.

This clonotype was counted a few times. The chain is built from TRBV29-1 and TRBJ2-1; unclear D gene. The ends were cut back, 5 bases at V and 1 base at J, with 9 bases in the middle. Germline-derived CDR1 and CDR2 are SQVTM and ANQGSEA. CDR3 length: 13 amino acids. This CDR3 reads CSVYGPSYNEQFF. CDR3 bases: TGCAGCGTTTACGGTCCGTCCTACAATGAGCAGTTCTTC.

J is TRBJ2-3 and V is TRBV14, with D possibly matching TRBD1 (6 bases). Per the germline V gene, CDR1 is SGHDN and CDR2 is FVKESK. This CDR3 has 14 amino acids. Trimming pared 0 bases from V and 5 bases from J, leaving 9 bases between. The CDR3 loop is CASSQDRGRDTQYF. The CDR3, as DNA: TGTGCCAGCAGCCAAGATAGGGGGAGAGATACGCAGTATTTT.

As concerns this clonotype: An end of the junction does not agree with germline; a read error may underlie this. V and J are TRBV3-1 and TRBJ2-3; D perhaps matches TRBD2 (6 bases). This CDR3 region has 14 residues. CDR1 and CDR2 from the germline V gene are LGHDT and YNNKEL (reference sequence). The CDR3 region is CASTQAGRADTQYF. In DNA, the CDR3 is TGTGCCAGCACCCAAGCGGGTAGGGCAGATACGCAGTATTTT.

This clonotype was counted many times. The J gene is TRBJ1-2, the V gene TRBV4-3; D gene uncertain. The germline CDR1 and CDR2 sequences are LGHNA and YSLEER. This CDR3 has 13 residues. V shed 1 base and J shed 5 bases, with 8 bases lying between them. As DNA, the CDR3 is TGCGCCAGCAGCCAAGCCACGGATTATGGCTACACCTTC. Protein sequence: CASSQATDYGYTF.

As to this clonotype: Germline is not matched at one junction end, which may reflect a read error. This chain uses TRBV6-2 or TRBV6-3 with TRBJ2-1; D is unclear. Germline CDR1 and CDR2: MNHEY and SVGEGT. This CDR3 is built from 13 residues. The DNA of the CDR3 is TGTGCCAGCAGTTTTAACGACGTCGCACAGCTTAACTTC. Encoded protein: CASSFNDVAQLNF.

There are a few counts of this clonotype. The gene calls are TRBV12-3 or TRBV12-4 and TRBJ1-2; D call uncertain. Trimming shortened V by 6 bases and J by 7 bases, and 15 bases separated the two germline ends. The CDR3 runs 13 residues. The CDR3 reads CASSRSNFGGYTF. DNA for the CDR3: TGTGCCAGCAGCCGGAGTAATTTTGGTGGCTACACCTTC.

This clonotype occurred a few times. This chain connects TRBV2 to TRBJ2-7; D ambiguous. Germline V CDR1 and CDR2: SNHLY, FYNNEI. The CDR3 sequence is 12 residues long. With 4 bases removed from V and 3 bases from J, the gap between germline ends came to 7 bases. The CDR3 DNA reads TGTGCCAGCAGTGCACACCTCTACGAGCAGTACTTC. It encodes CASSAHLYEQYF.

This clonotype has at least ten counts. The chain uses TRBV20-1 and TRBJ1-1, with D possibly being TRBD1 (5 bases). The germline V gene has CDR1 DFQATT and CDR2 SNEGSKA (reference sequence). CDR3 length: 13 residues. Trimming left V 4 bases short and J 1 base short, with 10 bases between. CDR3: CSATDQGNTEAFF. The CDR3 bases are TGCAGTGCTACCGATCAGGGGAACACTGAAGCTTTCTTT.

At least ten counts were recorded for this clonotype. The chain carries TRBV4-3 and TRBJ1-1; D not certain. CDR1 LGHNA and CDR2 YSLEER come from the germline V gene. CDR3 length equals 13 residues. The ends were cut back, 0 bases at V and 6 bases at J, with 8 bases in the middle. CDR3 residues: CASSQDGSSEAFF. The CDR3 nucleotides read TGCGCCAGCAGCCAAGACGGATCATCTGAAGCTTTCTTT.

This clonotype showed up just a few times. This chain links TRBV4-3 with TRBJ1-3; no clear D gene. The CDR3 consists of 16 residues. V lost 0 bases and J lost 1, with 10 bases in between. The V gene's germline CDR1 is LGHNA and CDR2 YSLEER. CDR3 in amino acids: CASSQERTRSGNTIYF. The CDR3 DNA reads TGCGCCAGCAGCCAAGAGAGGACTCGGTCTGGAAACACCATATATTTT.

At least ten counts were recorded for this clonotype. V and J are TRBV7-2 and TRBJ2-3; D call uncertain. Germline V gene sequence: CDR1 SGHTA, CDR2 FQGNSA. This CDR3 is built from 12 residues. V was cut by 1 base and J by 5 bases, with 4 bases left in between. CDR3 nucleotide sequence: TGTGCCAGCAGCTTAGAAGTAGATACGCAGTATTTT. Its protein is CASSLEVDTQYF.

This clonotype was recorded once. The CDR3 bases are TGTGCCAGCAGGGCGACTGGAGGAAACACCATATATTTT. Its translation is CASRATGGNTIYF. V and J are TRBV7-9 and TRBJ1-3; D remains ambiguous. CDR3 size: 13 residues. Trimming shortened V by 6 bases and J by 4 bases, and 10 bases separated the two germline ends. Looked up from germline, CDR1 is SEHNR and CDR2 is FQNEAQ (reference sequence).

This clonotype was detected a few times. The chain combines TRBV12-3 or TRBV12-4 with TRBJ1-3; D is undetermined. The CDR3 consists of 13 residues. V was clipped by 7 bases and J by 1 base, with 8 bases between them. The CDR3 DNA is TGTGCCAGCACCCGGCGATCTGGAAACACCATATATTTT. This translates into CASTRRSGNTIYF.

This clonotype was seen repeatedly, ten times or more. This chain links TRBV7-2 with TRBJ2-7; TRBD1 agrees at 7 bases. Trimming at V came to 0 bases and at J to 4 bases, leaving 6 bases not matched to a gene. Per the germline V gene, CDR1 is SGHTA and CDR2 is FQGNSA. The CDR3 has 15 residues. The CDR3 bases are TGTGCCAGCAGCTTAGCACAGGGGATCGCGTACGAGCAGTACTTC. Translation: CASSLAQGIAYEQYF.